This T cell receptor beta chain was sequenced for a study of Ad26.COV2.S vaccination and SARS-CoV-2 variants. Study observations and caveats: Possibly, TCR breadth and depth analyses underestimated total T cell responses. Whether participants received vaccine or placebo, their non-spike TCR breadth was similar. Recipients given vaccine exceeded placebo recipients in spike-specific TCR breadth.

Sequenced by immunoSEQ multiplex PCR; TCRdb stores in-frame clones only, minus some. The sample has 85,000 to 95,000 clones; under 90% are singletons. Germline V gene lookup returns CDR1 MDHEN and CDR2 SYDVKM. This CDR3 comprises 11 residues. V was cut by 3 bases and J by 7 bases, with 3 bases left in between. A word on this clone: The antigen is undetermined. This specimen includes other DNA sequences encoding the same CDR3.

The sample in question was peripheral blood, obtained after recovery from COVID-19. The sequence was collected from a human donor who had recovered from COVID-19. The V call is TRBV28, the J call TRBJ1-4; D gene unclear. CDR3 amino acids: CASSFFEKLFF. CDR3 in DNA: TGTGCCAGCAGTTTCTTTGAAAAACTGTTTTTT. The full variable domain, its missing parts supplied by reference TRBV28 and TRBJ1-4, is DVKVTQSSRYLVKRTGEKVFLECVQDMDHENMFWYRQDPGLGLRLIYFSYDVKMKEKGDIPEGYSVSREKKERFSLILESASTNQTSMYLCASSFFEKLFFGSGTQLSVL.